The 14 T cell receptor beta chains below were found in one sample sequenced in a study of blood T cell repertoires in COVID-19. Method: immunoSEQ multiplex PCR; TCRdb's copy keeps in-frame clones and lacks some. The table includes about 180,000 clones, more than 80% detected once. Material: PBMCs or T cells enriched from blood (not recorded which). These receptors came from a man in his forties or fifties who had recovered from COVID-19.

This chain joins TRBV6-5 and TRBJ1-2; 8 nucleotides match TRBD1. Unmatched junction bases numbered 10, after V lost 6 bases and J lost 13 bases. Germline V lookup: CDR1 MNHEY, CDR2 SVGAGI. The CDR3 extends over 12 amino acids. The CDR3 bases are TGTGCCAGCAGCCACGGACAGGGAAGATCCACCTTC. Its translation is CASSHGQGRSTF.

Only one count was recorded for this clone. This CDR3 is CASSLTGQGYNEQFF. Here the CDR3 DNA reads TGTGCCAGCAGCTTAACAGGACAGGGCTACAATGAGCAGTTCTTC. This sequence joins TRBV7-2 and TRBJ2-1; TRBD1 aligns across 8 bases. Germline CDR1 SGHTA, CDR2 FQGNSA. CDR3 length equals 15 residues. V dropped 2 bases and J dropped 3; count of bases not matched to a gene: 3. Full variable domain (missing parts from reference TRBV7-2 and TRBJ2-1): GAGVSQSPSNKVTEKGKDVELRCDPISGHTALYWYRQSLGQGLEFLIYFQGNSAPDKSGLPSDRFSAERTGGSVSTLTIQRTQQEDSAVYLCASSLTGQGYNEQFFGPGTRLTVL.

This clone came up a few times. V gene TRBV6-5 combines with J gene TRBJ2-2; no firm D call. CDR1 is MNHEY and CDR2 is SVGAGI in the germline V gene. This CDR3 is built from 15 residues. With 5 bases removed from V and 1 base from J, the gap between germline ends came to 11 bases. The CDR3 nucleotides are TGTGCCAGCAGTCCACGTAGAGGGAACACCGGGGAGCTGTTTTTT. Residues: CASSPRRGNTGELFF.

This clone has only one observation. This chain connects TRBV6-5 to TRBJ1-5, with TRBD1 matching over 10 bases. Germline CDR1 reads MNHEY; CDR2 reads SVGAGI. CDR3 length: 14 amino acids. With V trimmed by 6 bases and J by 5 bases, 4 bases remained unmatched. CDR3 DNA: TGTGCCAGCAGACGACAGGGGGCTGATCAGCCCCAGCATTTT. Its translation: CASRRQGADQPQHF.

This clone has only one observation. CDR3 in amino acids: CASSLLGAEYNEQFF. The CDR3 DNA sequence: TGCGCCAGCAGCCTTCTAGGAGCGGAGTACAATGAGCAGTTCTTC. The chain joins TRBV4-1 to TRBJ2-1; D perhaps matches TRBD2 (5 bases). This CDR3 has 15 residues. Trimming shortened V by 4 bases and J by 4 bases, and 14 bases separated the two germline ends. From germline, CDR1 is MGHRA and CDR2 YSYEKL.

Only one count was recorded for this clone. The chain recombines TRBV28 with TRBJ2-1, with 11 bases fitting TRBD2. Trimming removed 7 bases from V and 2 bases from J; junction bases left unmatched: 4. The length of the CDR3 is 15 residues. Germline CDR1 is MDHEN and CDR2 is SYDVKM. Written as DNA, the CDR3 is TGTGCCAGCATCATTAGCGGGAGGGCCTACAATGAGCAGTTCTTC. Protein product: CASIISGRAYNEQFF.

V gene TRBV18 combines with J gene TRBJ2-2, with TRBD2 as a possible D gene (6 bases). CDR1 is KGHSH and CDR2 is LQKENI in the germline V gene. The CDR3 has 19 residues. The V gene lost 1 base and the J gene lost 0 bases, with 18 bases spanning the gap. The CDR3 region is CASSPRGGLASANTGELFF. Written as DNA, the CDR3 is TGTGCCAGCTCACCACGAGGAGGCCTAGCGAGCGCGAACACCGGGGAGCTGTTTTTT.

The chain uses TRBV2 and TRBJ1-5, with 11 bases identical to TRBD1. Per the germline V gene, CDR1 is SNHLY and CDR2 is FYNNEI. This CDR3 is 16 amino acids long. V was clipped by 4 bases and J by 2 bases; unmatched bases: 4. The CDR3 bases are TGTGCCAGCAGTGGGGGGACAGGGGGTGGCAATCAGCCCCAGCATTTT. It specifies CASSGGTGGGNQPQHF.

This sequence joins TRBV11-2 and TRBJ1-4, with D hard to call. Germline V gives CDR1 SGHAT, CDR2 FQNNGV. The CDR3 is made up of 13 amino acids. With 5 bases removed from V and 6 bases from J, the gap between germline ends came to 10 bases. The CDR3 bases are TGTGCCAGCAGCCTCTACCCCGATGAAAAACTGTTTTTT. Protein product: CASSLYPDEKLFF.

The rearrangement joins TRBV7-8 to TRBJ1-1; 12 positions match TRBD1. CDR1 is SGHVS, CDR2 FQNEAQ, per germline. J was trimmed by 4 bases and V by 1 base; bases with no gene match: 7. The CDR3 has 17 residues. CDR3 DNA sequence: TGTGCCAGCAGCTTAGGGACCGGGACAGGGGGCTCCACTGAAGCTTTCTTT. Translating it yields CASSLGTGTGGSTEAFF. Looking up the rest from reference TRBV7-8 and TRBJ1-1 gives the full variable domain: GAGVSQSPRYKVAKRGQDVALRCDPISGHVSLFWYQQALGQGPEFLTYFQNEAQLDKSGLPSDRFFAERPEGSVSTLKIQRTQQEDSAVYLCASSLGTGTGGSTEAFFGQGTRLTVV.

CDR3 coding DNA: TGTGCCAGCAGCCCGGAGAAGAGCAATCAGCCCCAGCATTTT. Amino acid sequence: CASSPEKSNQPQHF. This sequence joins TRBV6-5 and TRBJ1-5, with D uncertain. CDR3 length: 14 amino acids. In germline, CDR1 is MNHEY, CDR2 SVGAGI. The ends were cut back, 6 bases at V and 1 base at J, with 10 bases in the middle.

The chain couples TRBV3-1 (or the pseudogene TRBV3-2) to TRBJ1-3; 7 bases line up with TRBD1. Per germline, CDR1 LGHDT and CDR2 YNNKEL (reference sequence). The CDR3 consists of 16 residues. The V gene end was trimmed by 1 base and the J gene end by 2 bases; junction bases not matched to a gene: 5. For the CDR3, the DNA is TGTGCCAGCAGCCAAGCGGGACAGATCCCTGGAAACACCATATATTTT. This encodes CASSQAGQIPGNTIYF.

This chain connects TRBV27 to TRBJ1-3, with D perhaps TRBD1 (5 bases). V was clipped by 5 bases and J by 4 bases, with 21 bases between them. The germline gives CDR1 MNHEY, CDR2 SMNVEV (reference sequence). This CDR3 is built from 17 residues. Here the CDR3 reads CASSPPDIVSPGNTIYF. The CDR3 bases are TGTGCCAGCAGTCCCCCGGACATCGTAAGTCCGGGAAACACCATATATTTT.

There are a few counts of this clone. The chain is built from TRBV15 and TRBJ1-4; 10 nucleotides align to TRBD1. Losses at the gene ends were 4 bases for V and 6 bases for J; bases not matched to a gene: 5. Germline CDR1 is LNHNV and CDR2 is YYDKDF (reference sequence). The CDR3 totals 15 residues. CDR3 region: CATSTIGQGDEKLFF. CDR3 bases: TGTGCCACCAGCACTATAGGACAGGGGGATGAAAAACTGTTTTTT.